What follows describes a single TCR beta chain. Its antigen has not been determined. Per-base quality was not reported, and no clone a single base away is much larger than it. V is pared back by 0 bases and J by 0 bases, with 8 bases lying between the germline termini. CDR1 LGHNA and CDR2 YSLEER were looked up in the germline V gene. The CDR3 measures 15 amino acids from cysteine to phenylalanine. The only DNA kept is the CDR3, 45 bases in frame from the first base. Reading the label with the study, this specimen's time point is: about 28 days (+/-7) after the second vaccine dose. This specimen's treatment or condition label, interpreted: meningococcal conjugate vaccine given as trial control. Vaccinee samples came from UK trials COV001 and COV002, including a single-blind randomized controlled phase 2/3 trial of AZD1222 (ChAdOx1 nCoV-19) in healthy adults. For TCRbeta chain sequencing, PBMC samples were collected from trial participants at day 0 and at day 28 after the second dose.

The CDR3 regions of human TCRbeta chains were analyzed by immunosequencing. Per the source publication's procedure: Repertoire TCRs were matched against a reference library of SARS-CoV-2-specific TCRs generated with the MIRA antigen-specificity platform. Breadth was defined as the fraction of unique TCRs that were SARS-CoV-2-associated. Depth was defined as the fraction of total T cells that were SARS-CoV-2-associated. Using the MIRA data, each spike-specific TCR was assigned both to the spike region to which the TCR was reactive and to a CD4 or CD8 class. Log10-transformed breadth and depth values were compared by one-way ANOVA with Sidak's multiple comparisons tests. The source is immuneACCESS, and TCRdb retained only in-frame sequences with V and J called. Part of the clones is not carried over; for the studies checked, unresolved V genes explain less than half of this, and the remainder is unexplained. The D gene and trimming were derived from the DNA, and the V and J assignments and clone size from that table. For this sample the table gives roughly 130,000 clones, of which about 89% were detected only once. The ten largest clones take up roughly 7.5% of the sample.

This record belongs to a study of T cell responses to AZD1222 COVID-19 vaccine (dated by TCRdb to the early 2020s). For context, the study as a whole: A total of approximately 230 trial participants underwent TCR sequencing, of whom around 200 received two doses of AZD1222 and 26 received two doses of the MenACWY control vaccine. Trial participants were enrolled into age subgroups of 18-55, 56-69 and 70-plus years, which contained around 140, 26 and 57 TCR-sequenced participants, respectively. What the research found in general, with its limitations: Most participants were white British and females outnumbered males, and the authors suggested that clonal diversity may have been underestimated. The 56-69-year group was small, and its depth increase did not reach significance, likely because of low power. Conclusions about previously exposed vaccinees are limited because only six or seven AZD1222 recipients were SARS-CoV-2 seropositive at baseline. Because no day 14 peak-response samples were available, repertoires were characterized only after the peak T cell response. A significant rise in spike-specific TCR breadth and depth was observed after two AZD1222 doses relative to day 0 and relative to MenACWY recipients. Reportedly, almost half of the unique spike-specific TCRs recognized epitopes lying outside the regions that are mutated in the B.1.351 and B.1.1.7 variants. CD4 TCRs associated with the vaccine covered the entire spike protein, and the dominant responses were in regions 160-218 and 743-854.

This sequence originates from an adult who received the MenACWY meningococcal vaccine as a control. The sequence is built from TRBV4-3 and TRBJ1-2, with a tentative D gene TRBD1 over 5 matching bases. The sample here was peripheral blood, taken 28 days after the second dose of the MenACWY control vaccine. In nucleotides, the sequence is TGCGCCAGCAGCCAAGATCCCAGGGCTAACTATGGCTACACCTTC. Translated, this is CASSQDPRANYGYTF.